The 23 T cell receptor beta chains below come from one sample, sequenced in a study of OX40 agonist ivuxolimab in advanced cancers. TCRdb's copy holds only in-frame clones and misses some; the assay was immunoSEQ multiplex PCR. The table shows about 84,000 clones, with roughly 94% occurring only once. The sample was CD4+ or CD8+ T cells sorted from blood, taken in a trial of the OX40 agonist ivuxolimab. These receptors were taken from an adult with an advanced solid tumor such as melanoma, head and neck, liver or kidney cancer.

This chain's CDR3 is CASSQVTQGGYGYTF. CDR3 DNA: TGCGCCAGCAGCCAAGTAACCCAGGGGGGCTATGGCTACACCTTC. The chain couples TRBV4-1 to TRBJ1-2; 7 bases are shared with TRBD1. Germline values: CDR1 MGHRA, CDR2 YSYEKL. This CDR3 has 15 amino acids. After removal of 1 base from V and 4 bases from J, the junction contained 6 bases not matched to a gene.

This clone was observed a handful of times. The chain uses TRBV2 and TRBJ1-1, with no clear D. V lost 6 bases to trimming and J lost 6 bases, with 11 bases between them. The germline CDR1 and CDR2 sequences are SNHLY and FYNNEI. The CDR3 is made up of 12 amino acids. DNA for the CDR3: TGTGCCAGCAGCTCTAACGGACCTGAAGCTTTCTTT. Translation: CASSSNGPEAFF.

The rearrangement links TRBV12-5 to TRBJ1-2; no definite D call. Germline assignment: CDR1 LGHNT and CDR2 FRNRAP. The CDR3 extends over 15 amino acids. Trimming shortened V by 3 bases and J by 4 bases, and 15 bases separated the two germline ends. CDR3 loop: CASGLSAASFYGYTF. In nucleotides, the CDR3 is TGTGCTAGTGGTTTATCAGCCGCCTCCTTCTATGGCTACACCTTC.

This clone was counted once. This chain links TRBV14 with TRBJ1-4; 8 bases map to TRBD1. In germline, CDR1 is SGHDN, CDR2 FVKESK. CDR3 length: 14 residues. Trimming took 5 bases from V and 6 from J; bases not matched to a gene: 5. CDR3 region: CASSYGQGHEKLFF. CDR3 sequence (DNA): TGTGCCAGCAGCTACGGACAGGGCCATGAAAAACTGTTTTTT.

Concerning this clone: The junction and the germline gene differ at one end; a read error may be behind it. This chain uses TRBV7-7 with TRBJ1-3, with TRBD1 matching over 8 bases. Germline CDR1 reads SSHAT; CDR2 reads FNYEAQ (reference sequence). The length of the CDR3 is 20 residues. In nucleotides, the CDR3 is TGTGCTAGCAGCGAGTTCCCGGGACAGGATTCTTTTACTACTGGAAACACCATATATTTT. Translating it yields CASSEFPGQDSFTTGNTIYF. The complete variable domain, with remaining parts taken from reference TRBV7-7 and TRBJ1-3, reads GAGVSQSPRYKVTKRGQDVTLRCDPISSHATLYWYQQALGQGPEFLTYFNYEAQPDKSGLPSDRFSAERPEGSISTLTIQRTEQRDSAMYRCASSEFPGQDSFTTGNTIYFGEGSWLTVV.

In nucleotides, the CDR3 is TGTGCCAGCAGCTTAGGAATCTCCCCTACATCAGTTTACGAGCAGTACTTC. Encoded protein: CASSLGISPTSVYEQYF. The chain couples TRBV7-9 to TRBJ2-7, with unresolved D. V was pared by 1 base and J by 4 bases, with 20 bases between. Germline CDR1 and CDR2: SEHNR and FQNEAQ (reference sequence). This CDR3 is built from 17 residues. The whole variable domain, filled in from reference TRBV7-9 and TRBJ2-7, reads DTGVSQNPRHKITKRGQNVTFRCDPISEHNRLYWYRQTLGQGPEFLTYFQNEAQLEKSRLLSDRFSAERPKGSFSTLEIQRTEQGDSAMYLCASSLGISPTSVYEQYFGPGTRLTVT.

The V call is TRBV14, the J call TRBJ2-3; no firm D call. The germline V gene encodes CDR1 SGHDN and CDR2 FVKESK. The CDR3 runs to 15 residues. V was shortened by 1 base and J by 4 bases, with 12 bases between the two germline ends. The CDR3 loop is CASSQVPGKPDTQYF. The CDR3 DNA sequence: TGTGCCAGCAGCCAAGTACCCGGTAAACCAGATACGCAGTATTTT.

The CDR3 reads CASSGGGGVTGELFF. CDR3 nucleotide sequence: TGTGCCAGCAGCGGAGGAGGGGGAGTCACCGGGGAGCTGTTTTTT. The rearrangement links TRBV9 to TRBJ2-2; possibly TRBD1 or TRBD2 for D (6 bases each). V was cut by 3 bases and J by 4 bases, with 13 bases left in between. The CDR3 loop spans 15 amino acids. The germline V gene has CDR1 SGDLS and CDR2 YYNGEE.

The chain combines TRBV19 with TRBJ2-3; D is undetermined. V was cut by 4 bases and J by 4 bases, with 12 bases left in between. Germline V lookup: CDR1 LNHDA, CDR2 SQIVND (reference sequence). The CDR3 runs 14 residues. This CDR3 reads CASSKLNFPDTQYF. The CDR3 region has the DNA TGTGCCAGTAGTAAACTAAATTTCCCAGATACGCAGTATTTT.

This sequence joins TRBV7-9 and TRBJ2-1, with TRBD2 as a possible D gene (7 bases). Germline assignment: CDR1 SEHNR and CDR2 FQNEAQ (reference sequence). CDR3 length: 14 amino acids. V lost 5 bases and J 5 bases, leaving 13 bases between the germline ends. The CDR3 loop is CASSGQTSNNEQFF. CDR3 bases: TGTGCCAGCAGCGGACAGACTAGCAACAATGAGCAGTTCTTC.

The genes are TRBV7-9 and TRBJ1-2; D ambiguous. CDR3 length: 13 amino acids. Germline loops: CDR1 SEHNR, CDR2 FQNEAQ (reference sequence). Trimming took off 1 base at V and 4 bases at J, with 7 bases between the two ends. The CDR3, as DNA: TGTGCCAGCAGCTTAGGACACCTCTATGGCTACACCTTC. It is translated as CASSLGHLYGYTF.

This chain links TRBV5-6 with TRBJ2-1; TRBD1 or TRBD2 may be the D gene (5 bases each). The CDR3 extends over 15 amino acids. V gave up 2 bases and J gave up 8 bases, with 17 bases separating them. Germline CDR1 is SGHDT and CDR2 is YYEEEE. The CDR3 nucleotides read TGTGCCAGCAGCTTCCCTGGGGCCTTTAGCGATGAGCAGTTCTTC. Protein: CASSFPGAFSDEQFF.

The chain couples TRBV27 to TRBJ2-7, with D perhaps given as TRBD1 or TRBD2 (7 bases each). Trimming cost V 6 bases and J 7 bases, with 19 bases left between them. Germline CDR1 MNHEY, CDR2 SMNVEV (reference sequence). CDR3 length equals 14 residues. The chain's CDR3 is CASSPYFRGGEQYF. CDR3 DNA: TGTGCCAGCAGCCCCTATTTCAGGGGGGGAGAGCAGTACTTC.

The chain combines TRBV19 with TRBJ1-1, with 7 bases fitting TRBD1. After removal of 0 bases from V and 8 bases from J, the junction contained 9 bases not matched to a gene. CDR1 LNHDA and CDR2 SQIVND come from the germline V gene (reference sequence). The length of the CDR3 is 15 residues. In DNA, the CDR3 is TGTGCCAGTAGTATAGAGGGAGACAGGGATTCCGAAGCTTTCTTT. Translation gives CASSIEGDRDSEAFF.

The chain recombines TRBV9 with TRBJ2-1; 7 bases agree with TRBD2. The CDR3 extends over 15 amino acids. The J segment lost 3 bases and the V segment lost 4 bases, leaving 7 bases of the junction unmatched. Looked up from germline, CDR1 is SGDLS and CDR2 is YYNGEE. For the CDR3, the DNA is TGTGCCAGCAGCACCCCTCCGGGGGGCTACAATGAGCAGTTCTTC. Translation: CASSTPPGGYNEQFF.

The chain couples TRBV4-3 to TRBJ2-1; no clear D. Germline V gene sequence: CDR1 LGHNA, CDR2 YSLEER. V was shortened by 0 bases and J by 2 bases, with 8 bases between the two germline ends. The CDR3 is 15 residues long. The CDR3 protein is CASSQDWNTYNEQFF. Here the CDR3 DNA reads TGCGCCAGCAGCCAAGACTGGAATACCTACAATGAGCAGTTCTTC.

This chain joins TRBV7-9 and TRBJ2-7, with 8 bases lining up with TRBD1. J gave up 4 bases and V 4 bases, and 9 bases lay outside the gene matches. Germline CDR1 reads SEHNR; CDR2 reads FQNEAQ (reference sequence). The CDR3 contains 15 residues. DNA for the CDR3: TGTGCCAGCAGCTCCTCCGAGGACAGGGCGTACGAGCAGTACTTC. Translation gives CASSSSEDRAYEQYF.

The chain couples TRBV7-6 to TRBJ1-1; D possibly corresponds to TRBD1 (6 bases). V was shortened by 5 bases and J by 0 bases, with 13 bases between the two germline ends. This CDR3 has 15 residues. In germline, CDR1 is SGHVS, CDR2 FNYEAQ. The CDR3 sequence is CASSQGDILNTEAFF. CDR3 nucleotide sequence: TGTGCCAGCAGCCAAGGGGACATATTGAACACTGAAGCTTTCTTT.

The V and J genes are TRBV7-8 and TRBJ2-3; 9 bases agree with TRBD2. This CDR3 contains 15 residues. CDR1 and CDR2 from the germline V gene are SGHVS and FQNEAQ. V was clipped by 5 bases and J by 5 bases; unmatched bases: 8. The CDR3 region has the DNA TGTGCCAGCAGCCGATCTAGCGGGAAGGGAGATACGCAGTATTTT. Amino acid sequence: CASSRSSGKGDTQYF.

J is TRBJ2-7 and V is TRBV5-1; TRBD2 matches 12 bases. Unmatched junction bases numbered 10, after V lost 4 bases and J lost 5 bases. The germline CDR1 and CDR2 sequences are SGHRS and YFSETQ. CDR3 length equals 16 residues. The CDR3 DNA reads TGCGCCAGCAGCCCCGGGAATCCTAGCGGGAGGGACGAGCAGTACTTC. Translating it yields CASSPGNPSGRDEQYF. Together with reference TRBV5-1 and TRBJ2-7, the CDR3 gives the full variable domain: KAGVTQTPRYLIKTRGQQVTLSCSPISGHRSVSWYQQTPGQGLQFLFEYFSETQRNKGNFPGRFSGRQFSNSRSEMNVSTLELGDSALYLCASSPGNPSGRDEQYFGPGTRLTVT.

The V and J genes are TRBV28 and TRBJ2-7; 11 bases align to TRBD2. The CDR3 contains 16 residues. V lost 5 bases and J lost 3; bases outside the gene matches: 9. Germline CDR1 reads MDHEN; CDR2 reads SYDVKM. CDR3 DNA: TGTGCCAGCAGTAGCACTAGCGGGAGTTACCGCTACGAGCAGTACTTC. This sequence encodes CASSSTSGSYRYEQYF. Full variable domain (rest looked up from reference TRBV28 and TRBJ2-7): DVKVTQSSRYLVKRTGEKVFLECVQDMDHENMFWYRQDPGLGLRLIYFSYDVKMKEKGDIPEGYSVSREKKERFSLILESASTNQTSMYLCASSSTSGSYRYEQYFGPGTRLTVT.

In its sample, this clone was seen a few times. The rearrangement uses TRBV6-5 and TRBJ1-5; 9 bases map to TRBD1. This CDR3 contains 15 residues. Germline values: CDR1 MNHEY, CDR2 SVGAGI. The V and J ends lost 6 bases and 7 bases, in that order; junction bases with no gene match: 10. The CDR3 region has the DNA TGTGCCAGCAGCCTAGGACAGGGGTTTAGGCAGCCCCAGCATTTT. Its protein product is CASSLGQGFRQPQHF.

This rearrangement joins TRBV30 to TRBJ2-5; D gene unclear. The germline V gene has CDR1 GTSNPN and CDR2 SVGIG (reference sequence). Trimming cost V 8 bases and J 5 bases, with 15 bases left between them. The CDR3 is 12 amino acids. The CDR3 nucleotides read TGTGCCGGTAGGGAACCAAGGGAGACCCAGTACTTC. This codes for CAGREPRETQYF.